The next 11 T cell receptor beta chains were all read from a single sample in a study of cytomegalovirus exposure and HLA in healthy donors. With 60 Vbeta and 13 Jbeta primers, the PCR was carried out. The method was immunoSEQ multiplex PCR; TCRdb's version includes in-frame clones alone and lacks a portion of them. This repertoire includes 100,000 to 150,000 clones. Sequencing was performed on PBMCs. All receptors come from a man younger than 35 in good health and CMV-seronegative.

V and J are TRBV4-3 and TRBJ2-3; 7 bases fit TRBD1. Germline assignment: CDR1 LGHNA and CDR2 YSLEER. The CDR3 is 19 amino acids. After removal of 0 bases from V and 2 bases from J, the junction contained 14 bases not matched to a gene. The CDR3 DNA reads TGCGCCAGCAGCCAAGATCTGCGGGTGAGGACAGGCGCCACAGATACGCAGTATTTT. It is translated as CASSQDLRVRTGATDTQYF.

The chain links TRBV11-3 to TRBJ2-5, with TRBD2 as a possible D gene (6 bases). Germline CDR1 and CDR2: SGHNT and YENEEA. Trimming shortened V by 3 bases and J by 1 base, and 9 bases separated the two germline ends. The CDR3 is 14 residues long. CDR3 residues: CASSFRGTQETQYF. DNA of the CDR3: TGTGCCAGCAGCTTCCGGGGGACCCAAGAGACCCAGTACTTC.

The rearrangement joins TRBV2 to TRBJ1-1, with D possibly matching TRBD1 (6 bases). Germline V gene lookup returns CDR1 SNHLY and CDR2 FYNNEI. This CDR3 is 12 amino acids long. The ends were cut back, 7 bases at V and 4 bases at J, with 10 bases in the middle. The CDR3 loop is CASITGLTEAFF. CDR3 nucleotides: TGTGCCAGCATTACAGGGCTCACTGAAGCTTTCTTT.

The rearrangement uses TRBV5-1 and TRBJ2-5; TRBD1 matches at 7 bases. Germline assignment: CDR1 SGHRS and CDR2 YFSETQ. There are 16 residues in the CDR3. The junction had 5 bases not matched to a gene; V was cut back by 0 bases and J by 0 bases. CDR3 sequence reads: CASSLVGDSYQETQYF. CDR3 nucleotides: TGCGCCAGCAGCTTGGTTGGGGACAGTTACCAAGAGACCCAGTACTTC.

The chain carries TRBV28 and TRBJ2-7, with D tentatively TRBD1 (5 bases). The CDR3 runs 12 residues. V dropped 11 bases and J dropped 0 bases, with 11 bases sitting between them. Germline V gene sequence: CDR1 MDHEN, CDR2 SYDVKM. The CDR3 is CASGFLSYEQYF. In DNA form, the CDR3 reads TGTGCCTCAGGGTTTCTCTCCTACGAGCAGTACTTC.

V usage is TRBV7-8 and J usage is TRBJ2-3; D perhaps matches TRBD1 (6 bases). CDR3 size: 17 residues. Germline V gene data show CDR1 as SGHVS and CDR2 as FQNEAQ. V was cut by 5 bases and J by 3 bases, with 21 bases left in between. DNA of the CDR3: TGTGCCAGCAGCGACCAGACAGGCATTAGGGGGACAGATACGCAGTATTTT. Its translation: CASSDQTGIRGTDTQYF. Complete variable domain (other parts from reference TRBV7-8 and TRBJ2-3): GAGVSQSPRYKVAKRGQDVALRCDPISGHVSLFWYQQALGQGPEFLTYFQNEAQLDKSGLPSDRFFAERPEGSVSTLKIQRTQQEDSAVYLCASSDQTGIRGTDTQYFGPGTRLTVL.

The chain is built from TRBV5-4 and TRBJ2-1; 12 positions agree with TRBD2. Germline CDR1 reads SGHNT; CDR2 reads YYREEE (reference sequence). CDR3 length equals 14 residues. Trimming at V came to 6 bases and at J to 9 bases, leaving 7 bases not matched to a gene. The CDR3: CASMTSGSLSEQFF. CDR3 DNA sequence: TGTGCCAGCATGACTAGCGGGAGTCTCAGTGAGCAGTTCTTC. Variable domain in full (rest from reference TRBV5-4 and TRBJ2-1): ETGVTQSPTHLIKTRGQQVTLRCSSQSGHNTVSWYQQALGQGPQFIFQYYREEENGRGNFPPRFSGLQFPNYSSELNVNALELDDSALYLCASMTSGSLSEQFFGPGTRLTVL.

The J gene is TRBJ2-7, the V gene TRBV6-1; 10 nucleotides agree with TRBD2. The V segment lost 4 bases and the J segment 2 bases; nucleotides outside the gene matches: 8. Germline V gene sequence: CDR1 MNHNS, CDR2 SASEGT. The CDR3 runs 16 residues. The CDR3 bases are TGTGCCAGCAGTGCCACAATAGCGGGGGGTACCTACGAGCAGTACTTC. It encodes CASSATIAGGTYEQYF.

The chain couples TRBV5-1 to TRBJ2-3, with 12 bases matching TRBD2. V shed 3 bases and J 0 bases; nucleotides not matched to a gene: 8. Germline values: CDR1 SGHRS, CDR2 YFSETQ. The CDR3 loop spans 18 amino acids. The CDR3 DNA reads TGCGCCAGCAGCTCCCTAGCGGGAGGGTCCTCTAGCACAGATACGCAGTATTTT. It is translated as CASSSLAGGSSSTDTQYF.

The chain combines TRBV27 with TRBJ2-7, with TRBD1 as a possible D gene (6 bases). The V gene lost 5 bases and the J gene lost 3 bases, with 14 bases spanning the gap. The CDR3 runs 14 residues. CDR1 is MNHEY and CDR2 is SMNVEV in the germline V gene (reference sequence). CDR3 DNA sequence: TGTGCCAGCAGTCTGACAGGTAGCCTCTACGAGCAGTACTTC. It translates to CASSLTGSLYEQYF.

The CDR3 reads CASSLGQGGGGYTF. The CDR3 bases are TGCGCCAGCAGCCTCGGACAGGGAGGAGGTGGCTACACCTTC. The rearrangement links TRBV5-1 to TRBJ1-2; 8 positions agree with TRBD1. The V segment lost 4 bases and the J segment 7 bases; nucleotides outside the gene matches: 9. Germline CDR1 and CDR2: SGHRS and YFSETQ. This CDR3 has 14 amino acids. Filled out from reference TRBV5-1 and TRBJ1-2, the complete variable domain reads KAGVTQTPRYLIKTRGQQVTLSCSPISGHRSVSWYQQTPGQGLQFLFEYFSETQRNKGNFPGRFSGRQFSNSRSEMNVSTLELGDSALYLCASSLGQGGGGYTFGSGTRLTVV.